This entry concerns a single T cell receptor beta chain. The sample originates from a study of identical twins. From the 5' RACE reads, TCRdb called clonotypes with MiXCR, one entry per CDR3 protein. The sample lists fewer than 250,000 distinct CDR3 sequences, about 15% occurring once. There are 15 residues in the CDR3. Germline lookup yields CDR1 LNHNV and CDR2 YYDKDF (reference sequence). Trimming cost V 0 bases and J 3 bases; bases outside gene matches: 1. These records were also assigned to another study, of T cells expressing NK-cell markers.

The sequenced material came from CD8+ T cells sorted from blood. This chain connects TRBV15 to TRBJ1-5, with TRBD1 matching 8 bases. The source is a woman aged 18-30 years in good health. CDR3 DNA sequence: TGTGCCACCAGCAGAGACAGGGGGCACAATCAGCCCCAGCATTTT. The encoded protein is CATSRDRGHNQPQHF.